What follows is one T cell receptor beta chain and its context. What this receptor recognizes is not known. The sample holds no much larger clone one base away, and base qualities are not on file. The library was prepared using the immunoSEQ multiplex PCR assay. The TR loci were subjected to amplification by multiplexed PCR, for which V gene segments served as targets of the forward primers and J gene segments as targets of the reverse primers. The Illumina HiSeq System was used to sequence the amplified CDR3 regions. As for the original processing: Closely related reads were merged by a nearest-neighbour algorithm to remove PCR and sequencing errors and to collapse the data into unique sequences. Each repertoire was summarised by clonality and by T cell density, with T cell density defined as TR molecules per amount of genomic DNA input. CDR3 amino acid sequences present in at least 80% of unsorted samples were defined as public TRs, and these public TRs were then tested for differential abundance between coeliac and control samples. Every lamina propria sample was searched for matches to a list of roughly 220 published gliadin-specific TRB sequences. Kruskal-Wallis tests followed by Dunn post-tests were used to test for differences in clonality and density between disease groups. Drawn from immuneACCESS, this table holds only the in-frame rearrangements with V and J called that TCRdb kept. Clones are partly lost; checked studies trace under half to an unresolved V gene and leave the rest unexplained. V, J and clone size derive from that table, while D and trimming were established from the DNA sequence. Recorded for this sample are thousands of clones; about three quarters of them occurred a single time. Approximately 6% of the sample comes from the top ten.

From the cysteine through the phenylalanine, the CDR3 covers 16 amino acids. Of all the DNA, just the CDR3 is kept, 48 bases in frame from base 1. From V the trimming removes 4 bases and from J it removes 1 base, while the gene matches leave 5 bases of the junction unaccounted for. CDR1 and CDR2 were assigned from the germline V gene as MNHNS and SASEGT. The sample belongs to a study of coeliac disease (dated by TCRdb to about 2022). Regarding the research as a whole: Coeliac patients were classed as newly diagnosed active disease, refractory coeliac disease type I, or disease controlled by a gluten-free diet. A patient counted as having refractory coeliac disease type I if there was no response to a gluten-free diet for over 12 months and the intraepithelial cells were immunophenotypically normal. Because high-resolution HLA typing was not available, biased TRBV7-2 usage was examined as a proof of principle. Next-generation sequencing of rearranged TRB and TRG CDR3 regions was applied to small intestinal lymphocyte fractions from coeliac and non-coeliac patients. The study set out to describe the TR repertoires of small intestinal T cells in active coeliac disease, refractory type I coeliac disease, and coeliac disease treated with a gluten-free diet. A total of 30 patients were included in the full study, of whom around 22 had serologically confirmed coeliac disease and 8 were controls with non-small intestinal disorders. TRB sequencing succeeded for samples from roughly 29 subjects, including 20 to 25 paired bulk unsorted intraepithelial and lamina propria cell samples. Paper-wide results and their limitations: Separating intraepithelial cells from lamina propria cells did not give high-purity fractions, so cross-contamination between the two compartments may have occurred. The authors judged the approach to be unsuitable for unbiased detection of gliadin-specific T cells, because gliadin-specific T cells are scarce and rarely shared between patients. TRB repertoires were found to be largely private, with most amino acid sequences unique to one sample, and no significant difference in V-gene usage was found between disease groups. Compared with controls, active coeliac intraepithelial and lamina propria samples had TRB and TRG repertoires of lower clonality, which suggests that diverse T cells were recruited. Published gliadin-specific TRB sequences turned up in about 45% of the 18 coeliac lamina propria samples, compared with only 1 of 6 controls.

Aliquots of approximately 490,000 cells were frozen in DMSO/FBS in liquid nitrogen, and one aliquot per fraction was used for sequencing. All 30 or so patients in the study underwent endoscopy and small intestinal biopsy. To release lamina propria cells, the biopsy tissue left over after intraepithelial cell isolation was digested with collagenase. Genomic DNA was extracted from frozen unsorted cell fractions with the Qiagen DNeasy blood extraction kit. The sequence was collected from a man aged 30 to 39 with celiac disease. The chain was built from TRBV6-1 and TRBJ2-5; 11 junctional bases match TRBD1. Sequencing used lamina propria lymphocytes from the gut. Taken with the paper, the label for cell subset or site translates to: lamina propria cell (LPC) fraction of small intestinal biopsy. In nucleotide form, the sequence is TGTGCCAGCAGTGCCGGACAGGGGGCCGTCCAAGAGACCCAGTACTTC. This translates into CASSAGQGAVQETQYF.